This T cell receptor (beta chain) came from a study of blood T cell repertoires in COVID-19. V shed 6 bases, J shed 7 bases, and the junction held 7 bases outside the gene matches. Per germline, CDR1 LNHDA and CDR2 SQIVND (reference sequence). The CDR3 totals 14 residues. In the original workflow: Using reference gene primer amplification, nucleated cell counts were estimated. TCRdb's copy holds only in-frame clones and misses some; the assay was immunoSEQ multiplex PCR. D and trimming were read from the DNA, whereas the V and J calls and clone size are those reported in that table. Counted here are 130,000 or so clones, about four fifths occurring once; the ten biggest clones make up about 13%.

V usage is TRBV19 and J usage is TRBJ2-2, with 8 nucleotides matching TRBD1. The sequenced sample was peripheral blood. The sequence came from a human donor in a cohort sampled during active COVID-19. The CDR3 DNA reads as TGTGCCAGTAGGCCAGGGGGCGTAGTCGGGGAGCTGTTTTTT. It specifies CASRPGGVVGELFF.